The clone carrying this TCR beta chain was counted a few times. This sample was included in a study of blood T cell repertoires in COVID-19. About the research overall: Acute-phase and convalescent COVID-19 samples originated in the United States, Italy and Spain. T cells, B-cell-depleted T cells, or PBMCs provided the cDNA or gDNA that served as material.

In the original processing: Researchers report that nucleated cell counts were estimated from reference gene primer amplification. Assay used: immunoSEQ multiplex PCR; TCRdb lists only in-frame clones, some missing. D and trimming come from the DNA, and the V and J calls and clone size come from that table. Here the sample spans tens of thousands of clones, 90% being singletons. The TCR was taken from a man between 60 and 75 years old with acute or convalescent COVID-19. The material sequenced was peripheral blood.

CDR3 DNA: TGTGCCACCAGTGATTTGAGCGGGGATCAGCCCCAGCATTTT. Protein: CATSDLSGDQPQHF. The chain recombines TRBV24-1 with TRBJ1-5; D is uncertain. Germline V gives CDR1 KGHDR, CDR2 SFDVKD. The ends were cut back, 0 bases at V and 5 bases at J, with 7 bases in the middle. This CDR3 has 14 residues.